The T cell receptor (beta chain) described here comes from a study of response to subunit inactivated influenza vaccine. MiXCR, run by TCRdb on the RT-PCR reads, gives a single entry per CDR3 protein. This sample has roughly 710,000 distinct CDR3 sequences, with 14% found just once. Germline CDR1 reads LGHDT; CDR2 reads YNNKEL (reference sequence). V was clipped by 3 bases and J by 5 bases; unmatched bases: 6. The CDR3 is 15 residues long. The input for sequencing was PBMCs from blood, taken 14 days before vaccination. This chain joins TRBV3-1 and TRBJ2-5, with 10 positions matching TRBD2. The source is a man aged 45-65 years who received an inactivated influenza vaccine. The CDR3: CASSQASGSGETQYF. CDR3 DNA: TGTGCCAGCAGCCAGGCTAGCGGGAGTGGTGAGACCCAGTACTTC.